The 13 T cell receptor beta chains listed next were all sequenced from one sample in a study of T-cell reconstitution after alpha-beta-depleted transplantation in children. Preparation of the TCRbeta library used unique molecular identifiers. In TCRdb, the PCR reads were re-called with MiXCR into one record per CDR3 protein. The repertoire consists of some 500,000 distinct CDR3 sequences, with approximately 16% occurring once and the leading ten covering roughly 3.3%. This material consisted of PBMCs from the stem cell graft donor, taken from the stem cell graft. These receptors all stem from a human donor who donated a stem cell graft to a child with acute lymphoblastic leukemia.

The chain carries TRBV7-8 and TRBJ2-7; D is unresolved. Germline V gene data show CDR1 as SGHVS and CDR2 as FQNEAQ. The CDR3 spans 13 residues. V dropped 3 bases and J dropped 6 bases, with 12 bases sitting between them. The chain's CDR3 is CASSFDPSSEQYF. CDR3 sequence (DNA): TGTGCCAGCAGCTTTGACCCTAGTTCCGAGCAGTACTTC.

The V gene is TRBV20-1, the J gene TRBJ1-1, with D perhaps matching TRBD1 (6 bases). Deletions cut 8 bases from V and 0 bases from J, with 19 bases between. The V gene's germline CDR1 is DFQATT and CDR2 SNEGSKA (reference sequence). This CDR3 region has 15 residues. CDR3 bases: TGCAGTCCTGAGGGGGGGCAGGGTTTGAACACTGAAGCTTTCTTT. It encodes CSPEGGQGLNTEAFF.

The CDR3 here is CAWSATGTSEQYF. CDR3 bases: TGTGCCTGGAGTGCTACAGGAACGTCCGAGCAGTACTTC. The rearrangement links TRBV30 to TRBJ2-7; tentatively, D is TRBD1 (5 bases). V lost 1 base and J lost 6, with 13 bases in between. CDR1 GTSNPN and CDR2 SVGIG come from the germline V gene (reference sequence). The CDR3 is made up of 13 amino acids.

This clonotype was observed a handful of times. The V and J genes are TRBV27 and TRBJ1-2; D uncertain. In germline, CDR1 is MNHEY, CDR2 SMNVEV (reference sequence). This CDR3 contains 14 residues. V was trimmed by 10 bases and J by 3 bases, leaving 18 bases between them. The CDR3 nucleotides are TGTGCCACCCACGATCCGGGCAGCCACTATGGCTACACCTTC. Its protein is CATHDPGSHYGYTF.

The J gene is TRBJ2-1, the V gene TRBV5-1, with D perhaps assigned TRBD1 or TRBD2 (5 bases each). Between the trimmed V and J ends, which lost 0 bases and 0 bases, there was a span of 13 bases. The V gene's germline CDR1 is SGHRS and CDR2 YFSETQ. The CDR3 is made up of 17 amino acids. Written as DNA, the CDR3 is TGCGCCAGCAGCTTGGCGAAGGGACCGTCCTCCTACAATGAGCAGTTCTTC. It yields the protein CASSLAKGPSSYNEQFF.

The chain combines TRBV6-1 with TRBJ2-7; 8 bases are a match to TRBD2. CDR1 MNHNS and CDR2 SASEGT come from the germline V gene. V shed 7 bases and J 0 bases; nucleotides not matched to a gene: 8. This CDR3 is 15 amino acids long. The CDR3 loop is CASTQTSALSYEQYF. The CDR3 bases are TGTGCCAGCACTCAGACTAGCGCGCTCTCCTACGAGCAGTACTTC.

The rearrangement uses TRBV20-1 and TRBJ1-1; TRBD1 might be the D (5 bases). The V end lost 3 bases, the J end lost 7 bases, and 12 bases lay between the germline ends. The CDR3 is 12 residues long. Germline CDR1 reads DFQATT; CDR2 reads SNEGSKA (reference sequence). Here the CDR3 DNA reads TGCAGTGCTAGGGCGGGGGGGGGTGAAGCTTTCTTT. Its protein product is CSARAGGGEAFF.

This clonotype occurred a few times. The chain recombines TRBV20-1 with TRBJ2-2, with 10 nucleotides matching TRBD2. Unmatched junction bases numbered 4, after V lost 7 bases and J lost 2 bases. The CDR3 sequence is 14 residues long. CDR1 and CDR2 from the germline V gene are DFQATT and SNEGSKA (reference sequence). The CDR3 here is CSGLAGGNTGELFF. As DNA, the CDR3 is TGCAGTGGCTTAGCGGGGGGCAACACCGGGGAGCTGTTTTTT.

The J gene is TRBJ2-1, the V gene TRBV4-2, with TRBD2 matching over 7 bases. With V trimmed by 1 base and J by 0 bases, 6 bases remained unmatched. Germline V gene data show CDR1 as LGHNA and CDR2 as YNFKEQ. This CDR3 spans 17 amino acids. The CDR3 region has the DNA TGTGCCAGCAGCCAAGGTGGAGCGGGAAGCTCCTACAATGAGCAGTTCTTC. Translating it yields CASSQGGAGSSYNEQFF.

The chain links TRBV7-9 to TRBJ2-2; D is possibly TRBD2 (5 bases). The CDR3 covers 14 residues. Germline-derived CDR1 and CDR2 are SEHNR and FQNEAQ (reference sequence). The ends were cut back, 5 bases at V and 3 bases at J, with 10 bases in the middle. The CDR3 nucleotides are TGTGCCAGCAGCCGCGGGTCGTACACCGGGGAGCTGTTTTTT. Its protein is CASSRGSYTGELFF.

A few counts support this clonotype. The chain links TRBV5-1 to TRBJ2-1, with TRBD2 matching over 12 bases. V shed 4 bases, J shed 10 bases, and the junction held 12 bases outside the gene matches. Germline V gives CDR1 SGHRS, CDR2 YFSETQ. The CDR3 runs 16 residues. The CDR3 sequence is CASSLSSGRALGEQFF. The CDR3 coding sequence is TGCGCCAGCAGCCTCTCTAGCGGGAGGGCCCTCGGCGAGCAGTTCTTC. Full variable domain (missing parts from reference TRBV5-1 and TRBJ2-1): KAGVTQTPRYLIKTRGQQVTLSCSPISGHRSVSWYQQTPGQGLQFLFEYFSETQRNKGNFPGRFSGRQFSNSRSEMNVSTLELGDSALYLCASSLSSGRALGEQFFGPGTRLTVL.

This clonotype was picked up many times. V is TRBV7-9 and J is TRBJ2-7, with D unclear. The CDR3 loop spans 15 amino acids. V dropped 0 bases and J dropped 4 bases, with 13 bases sitting between them. Germline V gene sequence: CDR1 SEHNR, CDR2 FQNEAQ (reference sequence). Here the CDR3 DNA reads TGTGCCAGCAGCTTAGCGGGTGGCGGCGGATACGAGCAGTACTTC. It codes for CASSLAGGGGYEQYF.

The rearrangement uses TRBV12-3 or TRBV12-4 and TRBJ1-5, with D tentatively TRBD1 (6 bases). The V end was cut by 3 bases, the J end by 4 bases, with 13 bases between. The CDR3 has 15 amino acids. The CDR3 coding sequence is TGTGCCAGCAGTTTGCGGGGGGCAAGGAATCAGCCCCAGCATTTT. This translates into CASSLRGARNQPQHF.